This T cell receptor beta chain emerged from a study of sequential checkpoint blockade in melanoma. The CDR3 loop spans 16 amino acids. V shed 1 base and J shed 0 bases, with 11 bases lying between them. CDR1 is LNHNV and CDR2 is YYDKDF in the germline V gene (reference sequence). Treatment specified: randomized to nivolumab then ipilimumab (arm A) or the reverse (arm B). This clone came up a few times. Some clones are missing from TCRdb's copy, which holds only in-frame ones; the method was immunoSEQ multiplex PCR. The sample lists 13,000 or so clones; 25% to 30% were seen once. Sequences were derived from tumor tissue (inferred from file names), sampled from a patient given nivolumab and ipilimumab in sequence. This clonotype was obtained from a human donor with melanoma. The chain carries TRBV15 and TRBJ2-3, with D maybe TRBD2 (6 bases). The CDR3 sequence is CATSRGGGHSTDTQYF. In DNA, the CDR3 is TGTGCCACCAGCAGAGGAGGAGGGCATAGCACAGATACGCAGTATTTT.